These 17 T cell receptor beta chains were all obtained from the same sample, sequenced in a study of cytomegalovirus exposure and HLA in healthy donors. It was with 60 Vbeta and 13 Jbeta primers that the PCR ran. This table comes from immunoSEQ multiplex PCR, and its TCRdb copy is limited to in-frame clones, with some not included. The sample records about 180,000 clones, about 85% being singletons. The sequenced sample was PBMCs. These receptor sequences come from a girl between 5 and 17 years old in good health and CMV-seropositive.

The chain has TRBV12-5 and TRBJ2-1; D is uncertain. With 2 bases removed from V and 8 bases from J, the gap between germline ends came to 7 bases. The CDR3 length is 12 residues. From germline, CDR1 is LGHNT and CDR2 FRNRAP. The CDR3 DNA follows: TGTGCTAGTGGTTTGTGGTACTATGAGCAGTTCTTC. Translation: CASGLWYYEQFF. The whole variable domain, remainder taken from reference TRBV12-5 and TRBJ2-1, is DARVTQTPRHKVTEMGQEVTMRCQPILGHNTVFWYRQTMMQGLELLAYFRNRAPLDDSGMPKDRFSAEMPDATLATLKIQPSEPRDSAVYFCASGLWYYEQFFGPGTRLTVL.

This chain connects TRBV6-5 to TRBJ1-1, with D possibly TRBD1 on 6 matching bases. This CDR3 spans 12 amino acids. The germline V and J ends were trimmed by 6 bases and 4 bases, with 9 bases remaining between them. The germline V gene encodes CDR1 MNHEY and CDR2 SVGAGI. For the CDR3, the DNA is TGTGCCAGCAGCAGACAGGCCACTGAAGCTTTCTTT. Encoded protein: CASSRQATEAFF.

This clone has only one observation. The junction departs from the called germline gene at one end, perhaps through a read error. Other nucleotide sequences in the sample specify the same CDR3. The chain recombines TRBV12-5 with TRBJ1-1; the D is unclear. The CDR3 length is 12 residues. The V gene's germline CDR1 is LGHNT and CDR2 FRNRAP. The CDR3 DNA reads TGTGCTAGTGGTTTGATCGGGATCCAAGCCTTCTTT. Amino acids: CASGLIGIQAFF.

The genes are TRBV7-9 and TRBJ2-3; the match to TRBD2 covers 10 bases. V was pared by 2 bases and J by 3 bases, with 8 bases of the junction left unmatched. This CDR3 contains 17 residues. Germline-derived CDR1 and CDR2 are SEHNR and FQNEAQ (reference sequence). CDR3 nucleotides: TGTGCCAGCAGCTTATTCCGTCTAGCGGGAGAAACAGATACGCAGTATTTT. This encodes CASSLFRLAGETDTQYF. Together with reference TRBV7-9 and TRBJ2-3, the CDR3 gives the full variable domain: DTGVSQNPRHKITKRGQNVTFRCDPISEHNRLYWYRQTLGQGPEFLTYFQNEAQLEKSRLLSDRFSAERPKGSFSTLEIQRTEQGDSAMYLCASSLFRLAGETDTQYFGPGTRLTVL.

This chain uses TRBV5-1 with TRBJ1-2; 7 bases map to TRBD1. The germline gives CDR1 SGHRS, CDR2 YFSETQ. The trim removed 0 bases at V and 8 bases at J, leaving 10 bases unmatched. The CDR3 totals 15 residues. In nucleotides, the CDR3 is TGCGCCAGCAGCTTGGAGGGACAGAGCGTTGAGGGCTACACCTTC. Translated: CASSLEGQSVEGYTF.

V usage is TRBV30 and J usage is TRBJ2-1; D may be TRBD2 (6 bases). The V gene lost 2 bases and the J gene lost 0 bases, with 11 bases spanning the gap. The CDR3 totals 15 residues. The germline gives CDR1 GTSNPN, CDR2 SVGIG (reference sequence). The CDR3 reads CAWSPGGFSYNEQFF. CDR3 coding DNA: TGTGCCTGGAGTCCCGGGGGATTCTCCTACAATGAGCAGTTCTTC.

This chain joins TRBV20-1 and TRBJ2-1; 7 nucleotides agree with TRBD1. V lost 5 bases and J lost 10; bases outside the gene matches: 5. The V gene's germline CDR1 is DFQATT and CDR2 SNEGSKA (reference sequence). The CDR3 has 11 amino acids. The CDR3 region is CSALDRAEQFF. CDR3 in DNA: TGCAGTGCTCTCGACAGGGCGGAGCAGTTCTTC.

The sample holds a few counts of this clone. V gene TRBV5-6 combines with J gene TRBJ2-1, with 10 bases lining up with TRBD1. Trimming at V came to 4 bases and at J to 4 bases, leaving 5 bases not matched to a gene. The CDR3 is 15 residues long. Germline assignment: CDR1 SGHDT and CDR2 YYEEEE. CDR3 DNA sequence: TGTGCCAGCAGCCTCGGACAGGGGGTTTACAATGAGCAGTTCTTC. It is translated as CASSLGQGVYNEQFF.

The chain employs TRBV5-4 and TRBJ2-3; 7 bases align to TRBD2. V shed 0 bases, J shed 1 base, and the junction held 2 bases outside the gene matches. Germline CDR1 SGHNT, CDR2 YYREEE (reference sequence). The CDR3 spans 15 residues. The CDR3 nucleotides are TGTGCCAGCAGCTTGGGCACTAGCGGCACAGATACGCAGTATTTT. Amino acid sequence: CASSLGTSGTDTQYF. Full variable domain (missing parts from reference TRBV5-4 and TRBJ2-3): ETGVTQSPTHLIKTRGQQVTLRCSSQSGHNTVSWYQQALGQGPQFIFQYYREEENGRGNFPPRFSGLQFPNYSSELNVNALELDDSALYLCASSLGTSGTDTQYFGPGTRLTVL.

This clone was seen a few times. This rearrangement joins TRBV2 to TRBJ2-1; TRBD1 aligns across 9 bases. J lost 3 bases, V lost 6 bases, and 3 bases had no gene match. Germline assignment: CDR1 SNHLY and CDR2 FYNNEI. The CDR3 spans 14 residues. The CDR3 protein is CASRLTGGYNEQFF. CDR3 in DNA: TGTGCCAGCAGGCTGACAGGGGGCTACAATGAGCAGTTCTTC.

This chain connects TRBV7-2 to TRBJ2-7, with D tentatively TRBD2 (5 bases). This CDR3 region has 13 residues. Germline CDR1 and CDR2: SGHTA and FQGNSA. The V gene lost 4 bases and the J gene lost 1 base, with 8 bases spanning the gap. CDR3 nucleotide sequence: TGTGCCAGCAGCTCCGAGCGGTCCTACGAGCAGTACTTC. This gives the protein CASSSERSYEQYF. Based on the CDR3 plus reference TRBV7-2 and TRBJ2-7, the full variable domain is GAGVSQSPSNKVTEKGKDVELRCDPISGHTALYWYRQSLGQGLEFLIYFQGNSAPDKSGLPSDRFSAERTGGSVSTLTIQRTQQEDSAVYLCASSSERSYEQYFGPGTRLTVT.

This clone has more than one count but fewer than ten. The chain has TRBV7-9 and TRBJ1-1; 10 nucleotides align to TRBD1. CDR3 size: 14 residues. CDR1 and CDR2 from the germline V gene are SEHNR and FQNEAQ (reference sequence). V shed 5 bases and J 3 bases; nucleotides not matched to a gene: 3. The CDR3 sequence is CASSVGQGYTEAFF. For the CDR3, the DNA is TGTGCCAGCAGCGTGGGACAGGGGTACACTGAAGCTTTCTTT.

The CDR3 DNA reads as TGCAGTGGATCGGACATTTGGACCCAGTACTTC. This translates into CSGSDIWTQYF. J is TRBJ2-5 and V is TRBV20-1; D might be TRBD1 (5 bases). Trimming removed 7 bases at V and 7 bases at J, with 13 bases between. Germline values: CDR1 DFQATT, CDR2 SNEGSKA (reference sequence). The length of the CDR3 is 11 residues.

The rearrangement links TRBV28 to TRBJ2-4; D may be TRBD2 (6 bases). Germline lookup yields CDR1 MDHEN and CDR2 SYDVKM. The CDR3 extends over 17 amino acids. V shed 2 bases and J shed 0 bases, with 14 bases lying between them. CDR3 protein: CASSLRLVSVAKNIQYF. CDR3 sequence (DNA): TGTGCCAGCAGTTTACGACTAGTTTCTGTAGCCAAAAACATTCAGTACTTC. Together with reference TRBV28 and TRBJ2-4, the CDR3 gives the full variable domain: DVKVTQSSRYLVKRTGEKVFLECVQDMDHENMFWYRQDPGLGLRLIYFSYDVKMKEKGDIPEGYSVSREKKERFSLILESASTNQTSMYLCASSLRLVSVAKNIQYFGAGTRLSVL.

The chain links TRBV7-9 to TRBJ2-7; TRBD2 agrees at 10 bases. The length of the CDR3 is 15 residues. The V and J ends lost 2 bases and 3 bases, in that order; junction bases with no gene match: 4. Per germline, CDR1 SEHNR and CDR2 FQNEAQ (reference sequence). The CDR3 DNA is TGTGCCAGCAGCTTACTAGCGGGAGCGTTCTACGAGCAGTACTTC. It specifies CASSLLAGAFYEQYF.

This chain links TRBV5-1 with TRBJ2-5; 13 bases line up with TRBD2. The V segment lost 4 bases and the J segment 3 bases; nucleotides outside the gene matches: 9. Germline CDR1 and CDR2: SGHRS and YFSETQ. The CDR3 is 17 residues long. The CDR3 bases are TGCGCCAGCAGCCTAGGACTAGCGGGAGAGGTGAAAGAGACCCAGTACTTC. It encodes CASSLGLAGEVKETQYF. Looking up the rest from reference TRBV5-1 and TRBJ2-5 gives the full variable domain: KAGVTQTPRYLIKTRGQQVTLSCSPISGHRSVSWYQQTPGQGLQFLFEYFSETQRNKGNFPGRFSGRQFSNSRSEMNVSTLELGDSALYLCASSLGLAGEVKETQYFGPGTRLLVL.

The CDR3 region is CASSLRTGATQETQYF. Written as DNA, the CDR3 is TGTGCCAGCAGTTTGAGAACAGGGGCAACCCAAGAGACCCAGTACTTC. The V and J genes are TRBV27 and TRBJ2-5, with 7 bases that match TRBD1. There are 16 residues in the CDR3. V shed 3 bases and J 1 base; nucleotides not matched to a gene: 8. Looked up from germline, CDR1 is MNHEY and CDR2 is SMNVEV (reference sequence).